This entry lists 32 T cell receptor beta chains sequenced from one sample in a study of T cells in localized non-small cell lung cancer. The method was immunoSEQ multiplex PCR; TCRdb's version includes in-frame clones alone and lacks a portion of them. The table includes 40,000 to 55,000 clones, around 81% detected once. The sequencing used peripheral blood mononuclear cells, collected before any cancer treatment. These receptors were obtained from a man aged 40 to 70 with stage III lung adenocarcinoma.

The chain is built from TRBV29-1 and TRBJ2-1; D remains unclear. The germline V and J ends were trimmed by 2 bases and 4 bases, with 6 bases remaining between them. The CDR3 is 12 amino acids. Germline V gene lookup returns CDR1 SQVTM and CDR2 ANQGSEA. This CDR3 reads CSVETLYNEQFF. The CDR3 DNA reads as TGCAGCGTTGAAACACTATACAATGAGCAGTTCTTC.

The J gene is TRBJ2-7, the V gene TRBV11-2; perhaps TRBD2 as D (6 bases). Germline lookup yields CDR1 SGHAT and CDR2 FQNNGV. Trimming stripped 1 base from V and 12 bases from J, with 16 bases between. This CDR3 region has 13 residues. The CDR3, as DNA: TGTGCCAGCAGCTTAGCAGGGACGGAGGGCCTGTACTTC. Protein sequence: CASSLAGTEGLYF.

The chain recombines TRBV5-1 with TRBJ1-6; possible D gene TRBD1, 6 bases. Germline CDR1 SGHRS, CDR2 YFSETQ. CDR3 size: 15 residues. V was trimmed by 4 bases and J by 5 bases, leaving 13 bases between them. The CDR3 DNA follows: TGCGCCAGCAGCCCCTCCCACAGGGATAATTCACCCCTCCACTTT. It translates to CASSPSHRDNSPLHF. The whole variable domain, filled in from reference TRBV5-1 and TRBJ1-6, reads KAGVTQTPRYLIKTRGQQVTLSCSPISGHRSVSWYQQTPGQGLQFLFEYFSETQRNKGNFPGRFSGRQFSNSRSEMNVSTLELGDSALYLCASSPSHRDNSPLHFGNGTRLTVT.

The V call is TRBV6-1, the J call TRBJ2-2; D not resolved. Between the trimmed V and J ends, which lost 2 bases and 5 bases, there was a span of 9 bases. The CDR3 extends over 14 amino acids. Germline V gene data show CDR1 as MNHNS and CDR2 as SASEGT. CDR3 in DNA: TGTGCCAGCAGTGAAATTATAGAGACCGGGGAGCTGTTTTTT. Residues: CASSEIIETGELFF.

V gene TRBV7-6 combines with J gene TRBJ2-3; TRBD1 matches at 7 bases. The CDR3 sequence is 17 residues long. Germline CDR1 and CDR2: SGHVS and FNYEAQ. V lost 3 bases to trimming and J lost 1 base; unmatched junction nucleotides: 10. CDR3 nucleotides: TGTGCCAGCAGCTTGAATTCACCAGGGGGAGGCACAGATACGCAGTATTTT. Translation: CASSLNSPGGGTDTQYF.

V and J are TRBV9 and TRBJ1-6, with TRBD1 identical over 7 bases. The V gene end was trimmed by 4 bases and the J gene end by 4 bases; junction bases not matched to a gene: 5. Germline V gene lookup returns CDR1 SGDLS and CDR2 YYNGEE. This CDR3 has 15 residues. The CDR3 spells CASSTVQGYNSPLHF. In nucleotides, the CDR3 is TGTGCCAGCAGCACGGTACAGGGGTATAATTCACCCCTCCACTTT.

This clone was seen only a few times. This chain joins TRBV7-2 and TRBJ2-7; possibly TRBD2 for D (6 bases). The germline gives CDR1 SGHTA, CDR2 FQGNSA. Trimming took off 1 base at V and 3 bases at J, with 7 bases between the two ends. This CDR3 has 13 residues. CDR3 in DNA: TGTGCCAGCAGCTTAGGGGACTTCTACGAGCAGTACTTC. Translating it yields CASSLGDFYEQYF.

For the CDR3, the DNA is TGCGCCAGCAGCTCCCAGGGAATGGGGGCCAAAAACATTCAGTACTTC. Protein: CASSSQGMGAKNIQYF. This rearrangement joins TRBV5-1 to TRBJ2-4; D is perhaps TRBD1 (5 bases). The CDR3 contains 16 residues. V lost 3 bases and J lost 1, with 14 bases in between. Germline lookup yields CDR1 SGHRS and CDR2 YFSETQ.

There are a few counts of this clone. V gene TRBV7-8 combines with J gene TRBJ2-1; D tentatively fits TRBD1 or TRBD2 (5 bases each). This CDR3 has 16 residues. CDR1 SGHVS and CDR2 FQNEAQ come from the germline V gene. Trimming left V 7 bases short and J 0 bases short, with 16 bases between. For the CDR3, the DNA is TGTGCCAGCAACGACAGAGGGCTAAGCTCCTACAATGAGCAGTTCTTC. Translated, it gives CASNDRGLSSYNEQFF.

The chain carries TRBV6-5 and TRBJ2-7; either TRBD1 or TRBD2 may fit D (7 bases each). Germline lookup yields CDR1 MNHEY and CDR2 SVGAGI. This CDR3 has 14 amino acids. Trimming stripped 6 bases from V and 2 bases from J, with 14 bases between. CDR3 in DNA: TGTGCCAGCAGCTTACAGGGGACTACCTACGAGCAGTACTTC. Residues: CASSLQGTTYEQYF.

J is TRBJ2-7 and V is TRBV9, with D tentatively TRBD1 or TRBD2 (6 bases each). The CDR3 is made up of 14 amino acids. Between the trimmed V and J ends, which lost 2 bases and 3 bases, there was a span of 12 bases. Germline V lookup: CDR1 SGDLS, CDR2 YYNGEE. CDR3 sequence reads: CASSVGGDIYEQYF. The CDR3 DNA reads as TGTGCCAGCAGCGTGGGGGGCGACATCTACGAGCAGTACTTC.

The chain is built from TRBV9 and TRBJ2-3; possible D gene TRBD2, 6 bases. The germline V and J ends were trimmed by 6 bases and 0 bases, with 11 bases remaining between them. Germline V gene data show CDR1 as SGDLS and CDR2 as YYNGEE. This CDR3 is 14 amino acids long. This chain's CDR3 is CASNSAGSTDTQYF. The CDR3 DNA follows: TGTGCCAGCAACTCGGCGGGGAGCACAGATACGCAGTATTTT.

The chain combines TRBV10-3 with TRBJ2-5, with 10 bases that match TRBD1. The ends lost 0 bases at V and 1 base at J; junction bases unmatched: 2. CDR1 and CDR2 from the germline V gene are ENHRY and SYGVKD. CDR3 length: 16 residues. CDR3 nucleotide sequence: TGTGCCATCAGTGAGTCGGACAGGGGGTCCCAAGAGACCCAGTACTTC. Its translation is CAISESDRGSQETQYF.

The J gene is TRBJ2-3, the V gene TRBV25-1; D remains unclear. The CDR3 runs to 11 residues. Germline-derived CDR1 and CDR2 are MGHDK and SYGVNS. Trimming removed 4 bases from V and 6 bases from J, with 5 bases in between. In nucleotides, the CDR3 is TGTGCCAGCAGTGCGTACGATACGCAGTATTTT. As protein: CASSAYDTQYF.

The rearrangement joins TRBV20-1 to TRBJ2-3; 8 bases fit TRBD1. The CDR3 extends over 11 amino acids. V lost 4 bases and J lost 12; bases outside the gene matches: 6. The germline CDR1 and CDR2 sequences are DFQATT and SNEGSKA (reference sequence). In DNA, the CDR3 is TGCAGTGCTATTCCGGACAGGGCACAGTATTTT. It translates to CSAIPDRAQYF.

The chain carries TRBV7-2 and TRBJ2-3; the D is unclear. V was shortened by 2 bases and J by 4 bases, with 7 bases between the two germline ends. Germline V gene sequence: CDR1 SGHTA, CDR2 FQGNSA. The CDR3 runs 13 residues. The CDR3 DNA sequence: TGTGCCAGCAGCTTAAGTATGGCAGATACGCAGTATTTT. Amino acid sequence: CASSLSMADTQYF.

J is TRBJ2-3 and V is TRBV19; D is unresolved. The V and J ends lost 3 bases and 4 bases respectively, with 17 bases between them. This CDR3 region has 16 residues. Germline V lookup: CDR1 LNHDA, CDR2 SQIVND (reference sequence). CDR3: CASSILLGYLPDTQYF. The CDR3 DNA reads as TGTGCCAGTAGTATTTTACTGGGTTATCTCCCAGATACGCAGTATTTT.

The chain links TRBV27 to TRBJ2-7, with TRBD2 as a possible D gene (6 bases). With 5 bases removed from V and 5 bases from J, the gap between germline ends came to 13 bases. The CDR3 is made up of 13 amino acids. Looked up from germline, CDR1 is MNHEY and CDR2 is SMNVEV (reference sequence). CDR3 loop: CASSPVRGNEQYF. DNA of the CDR3: TGTGCCAGCAGTCCCGTGCGGGGAAACGAGCAGTACTTC.

V gene TRBV9 combines with J gene TRBJ2-3, with D unresolved. CDR1 is SGDLS and CDR2 is YYNGEE in the germline V gene. The length of the CDR3 is 16 residues. Trimming removed 0 bases at V and 0 bases at J, with 11 bases between. The CDR3 reads CASSVVGQSSTDTQYF. CDR3 coding DNA: TGTGCCAGCAGCGTAGTAGGGCAGAGTAGCACAGATACGCAGTATTTT.

This clone was detected once. The chain joins TRBV12-5 to TRBJ2-1; 14 nucleotides align to TRBD2. The CDR3 covers 22 residues. The V gene's germline CDR1 is LGHNT and CDR2 FRNRAP. J was trimmed by 0 bases and V by 6 bases; bases with no gene match: 19. CDR3 residues: CASGMRVLPGLAGAGSYNEQFF. CDR3 DNA sequence: TGTGCTAGTGGCATGAGGGTCCTACCGGGACTAGCGGGGGCCGGCTCCTACAATGAGCAGTTCTTC. The whole variable domain, remainder taken from reference TRBV12-5 and TRBJ2-1, is DARVTQTPRHKVTEMGQEVTMRCQPILGHNTVFWYRQTMMQGLELLAYFRNRAPLDDSGMPKDRFSAEMPDATLATLKIQPSEPRDSAVYFCASGMRVLPGLAGAGSYNEQFFGPGTRLTVL.

The chain joins TRBV10-2 to TRBJ2-7, with D possibly being TRBD1 or TRBD2 (5 bases each). V was cut by 10 bases and J by 2 bases, with 12 bases left in between. CDR3 length: 12 amino acids. The V gene's germline CDR1 is WSHSY and CDR2 SAAADI. The CDR3 DNA follows: TGCGCCATCGCCGGGGCAACCTACGAGCAGTACTTC. It specifies CAIAGATYEQYF.

V is TRBV25-1 and J is TRBJ1-2; the D gene is possibly TRBD1 (5 bases). This CDR3 contains 15 residues. Germline assignment: CDR1 MGHDK and CDR2 SYGVNS. The V end lost 1 base, the J end lost 9 bases, and 18 bases lay between the germline ends. CDR3: CASSEFRQSPRSYTF. DNA of the CDR3: TGTGCCAGCAGTGAATTTCGACAGAGCCCAAGGAGCTACACCTTC.

The genes are TRBV7-6 and TRBJ1-1; 10 nucleotides agree with TRBD1. The CDR3 consists of 16 residues. The V and J ends lost 1 base and 4 bases, in that order; junction bases with no gene match: 6. Germline assignment: CDR1 SGHVS and CDR2 FNYEAQ. The CDR3 DNA is TGTGCCAGCAGCTTAGATGACAGGGGGCCGGGCACTGAAGCTTTCTTT. This encodes CASSLDDRGPGTEAFF.

The sample holds a few counts of this clone. The genes are TRBV5-1 and TRBJ2-1, with 7 bases identical to TRBD1. Germline loops: CDR1 SGHRS, CDR2 YFSETQ. The CDR3 covers 19 residues. The V segment lost 4 bases and the J segment 4 bases; nucleotides outside the gene matches: 20. In DNA, the CDR3 is TGCGCCAGCAGCGATAGGGACAGCCGGGTCACCTCTCCTTACAATGAGCAGTTCTTC. Protein sequence: CASSDRDSRVTSPYNEQFF.

This clone was picked up a small number of times. The CDR3 reads CASSGVLLSTDTQYF. CDR3 in DNA: TGTGCCAGCAGTGGGGTATTATTGAGCACAGATACGCAGTATTTT. This sequence joins TRBV28 and TRBJ2-3; no definite D call. Germline V lookup: CDR1 MDHEN, CDR2 SYDVKM. V dropped 5 bases and J dropped 0 bases, with 12 bases sitting between them. This CDR3 comprises 15 residues. Variable domain in full (rest from reference TRBV28 and TRBJ2-3): DVKVTQSSRYLVKRTGEKVFLECVQDMDHENMFWYRQDPGLGLRLIYFSYDVKMKEKGDIPEGYSVSREKKERFSLILESASTNQTSMYLCASSGVLLSTDTQYFGPGTRLTVL.

This chain links TRBV27 with TRBJ2-7, with D unresolved. The CDR3 is made up of 14 amino acids. The V and J ends lost 2 bases and 3 bases respectively, with 11 bases between them. Per germline, CDR1 MNHEY and CDR2 SMNVEV (reference sequence). CDR3 sequence (DNA): TGTGCCAGCAGTTTAGTTGCCCAGGACTACGAGCAGTACTTC. Amino acid sequence: CASSLVAQDYEQYF.

The J gene is TRBJ2-7, the V gene TRBV27; tentatively, D is TRBD2 (6 bases). CDR1 MNHEY and CDR2 SMNVEV come from the germline V gene (reference sequence). With 2 bases removed from V and 1 base from J, the gap between germline ends came to 18 bases. This CDR3 is built from 17 residues. In nucleotides, the CDR3 is TGTGCCAGCAGTTTAAATCACCTTAGCGGCCCTTCCTACGAGCAGTACTTC. It translates to CASSLNHLSGPSYEQYF.

The chain uses TRBV6-6 and TRBJ2-7, with 7 bases matching TRBD1. V shed 6 bases, J shed 3 bases, and the junction held 5 bases outside the gene matches. Per the germline V gene, CDR1 is MNHNY and CDR2 is SVGAGI (reference sequence). There are 13 residues in the CDR3. CDR3 DNA: TGTGCCAGCAGCCAGGGACAGATCTACGAGCAGTACTTC. The encoded protein is CASSQGQIYEQYF.

As for this clone: The junction shows a germline mismatch at one end, possibly a read error. The gene calls are TRBV5-1 and TRBJ1-1; no firm D call. The CDR3 totals 14 residues. CDR1 SGHRS and CDR2 YFSETQ come from the germline V gene. This chain's CDR3 is CASSLGYGDTEAFF. CDR3 sequence (DNA): TGTGCCAGCAGCTTGGGGTACGGAGACACTGAAGCTTTCTTT.

This clone was seen a single time. This sequence joins TRBV5-1 and TRBJ1-3; a possible D gene is TRBD1 (6 bases). The CDR3 has 18 amino acids. The V end lost 0 bases, the J end lost 0 bases, and 16 bases lay between the germline ends. CDR1 and CDR2 (germline): SGHRS, YFSETQ. The CDR3 DNA reads TGCGCCAGCAGCTTGGGGGCACAGGGAATTGCCTCTGGAAACACCATATATTTT. Its protein is CASSLGAQGIASGNTIYF.

V and J are TRBV5-4 and TRBJ1-2; weak D call: TRBD1 (5 bases). Germline lookup yields CDR1 SGHNT and CDR2 YYREEE (reference sequence). Trimming cost V 0 bases and J 4 bases, with 13 bases left between them. This CDR3 comprises 15 residues. The CDR3 here is CASSLGQGASYGYTF. CDR3 bases: TGTGCCAGCAGCTTGGGCCAGGGAGCGTCCTATGGCTACACCTTC.

The chain couples TRBV30 to TRBJ1-5; D is undetermined. CDR3 length: 14 amino acids. Germline CDR1 reads GTSNPN; CDR2 reads SVGIG (reference sequence). The ends were cut back, 3 bases at V and 0 bases at J, with 9 bases in the middle. The CDR3 protein is CAWSAGSSNQPQHF. The CDR3 DNA follows: TGTGCCTGGAGCGCGGGTTCTAGCAATCAGCCCCAGCATTTT.